This record covers a single T cell receptor (beta chain). Its target is not known. The V end was cut by 6 bases, the J end by 6 bases, with 6 bases between. The CDR3 consists of 10 residues. The V gene's germline CDR1 is SNHLY and CDR2 FYNNEI. Stated treatment: oral pan-JAK inhibitor, 5-10 mg twice daily. Individuals with alopecia areata gave both lesional scalp punch biopsies and peripheral blood for collection. The sample belongs to a study of CD8+ T cells in alopecia areata. The study's findings and limits: Lesional scalp, especially alopecia totalis/universalis, showed higher clonality than normal scalp.

TCR sequencing used cDNA made by reverse transcription of extracted RNA. Profiled with immunoSEQ multiplex PCR; TCRdb holds only in-frame clones, not every one. The sample lists 120,000 to 150,000 clones, about 88% occurring once. This clonotype was sampled from a human donor with alopecia areata. This specimen consisted of CD8+ T cells sorted from blood, obtained at week 4, from a patient treated with tofacitinib. The chain couples TRBV2 to TRBJ2-7; D is uncertain. The CDR3 DNA reads TGTGCCAGCAGGGCACTCGAGCAGTACTTC. Translation: CASRALEQYF.